These 7 T cell receptor beta chains were all obtained from the same sample, sequenced in a study of blood T cell repertoires in COVID-19. Produced via immunoSEQ multiplex PCR; TCRdb's table is partial and in-frame only. Of some 28,000 clones in the sample, roughly 87% are singletons; the top ten hold over 8.5%. Sequenced input: peripheral blood. These receptors all stem from a human donor in a cohort sampled during active COVID-19.

The V gene is TRBV27, the J gene TRBJ2-1; possible D gene TRBD1, 6 bases. The germline V gene has CDR1 MNHEY and CDR2 SMNVEV (reference sequence). The CDR3 is made up of 17 amino acids. V lost 4 bases, J lost 10 bases, and 26 bases lay in between. The CDR3 DNA reads TGTGCCAGCAGTTCCGACAGATTTCTCCTCACAGGGCCAGAGCAGTTCTTC. Translated: CASSSDRFLLTGPEQFF.

The rearrangement links TRBV6-5 to TRBJ1-2, with 11 nucleotides matching TRBD1. The J segment lost 4 bases and the V segment lost 5 bases, leaving 3 bases of the junction unmatched. The CDR3 runs 14 residues. CDR1 MNHEY and CDR2 SVGAGI come from the germline V gene. The CDR3 DNA reads TGTGCCAGCAGTCGGACAGGGGGCGCCTATGGCTACACCTTC. As protein: CASSRTGGAYGYTF.

The gene calls are TRBV29-1 and TRBJ1-1; D remains ambiguous. This CDR3 spans 13 amino acids. Germline CDR1 is SQVTM and CDR2 is ANQGSEA. Deletions cut 6 bases from V and 1 base from J, with 12 bases between. Written as DNA, the CDR3 is TGCAGCGTGGCCCGGGGAGCGAACACTGAAGCTTTCTTT. This translates into CSVARGANTEAFF.

The V and J genes are TRBV4-1 and TRBJ2-7; TRBD2 is a possible D gene (6 bases). V was clipped by 1 base and J by 5 bases, with 27 bases between them. Germline V lookup: CDR1 MGHRA, CDR2 YSYEKL. The CDR3 loop spans 19 amino acids. The CDR3 nucleotides read TGCGCCAGCAGCCAAGGGGAAGGTACTTTAGCGGCCACTCGGGACGAGCAGTACTTC. It translates to CASSQGEGTLAATRDEQYF.

V and J are TRBV27 and TRBJ1-2, with 9 nucleotides matching TRBD1. Germline values: CDR1 MNHEY, CDR2 SMNVEV (reference sequence). The J segment lost 2 bases and the V segment lost 8 bases, leaving 9 bases of the junction unmatched. This CDR3 has 15 residues. DNA for the CDR3: TGTGCCAGCGGAAACCTGGACAGGGGAAACTATGGCTACACCTTC. Encoded protein: CASGNLDRGNYGYTF.

V is TRBV18 and J is TRBJ2-7, with D possibly being TRBD2 (5 bases). Deletions cut 5 bases from V and 3 bases from J, with 14 bases between. The CDR3 contains 14 residues. CDR1 KGHSH and CDR2 LQKENI come from the germline V gene. The CDR3 DNA reads TGTGCCAGCTCAGAAGACTACGGCCTCTACGAGCAGTACTTC. It is translated as CASSEDYGLYEQYF.

This chain joins TRBV7-9 and TRBJ1-5; maybe TRBD1 (6 bases). The V end was cut by 2 bases, the J end by 0 bases, with 14 bases between. CDR1 is SEHNR and CDR2 is FQNEAQ in the germline V gene (reference sequence). The CDR3 covers 17 residues. The CDR3 protein is CASSLWQGSNSNQPQHF. CDR3 sequence (DNA): TGTGCCAGCAGCTTATGGCAGGGGAGTAATAGCAATCAGCCCCAGCATTTT.